Sequencing of this T cell receptor (beta chain) was carried out in a study of blood T cell repertoires in COVID-19. Across the whole study: There were acute and convalescent COVID-19 samples, and they came from the United States, Italy and Spain. Nucleic acid was either cDNA or gDNA, and it came from T cells, B-cell-depleted T cells, or PBMCs.

Original methodology: Counts of nucleated cells, estimated from reference gene primer amplification, were obtained. The method was immunoSEQ multiplex PCR; TCRdb's version includes in-frame clones alone and lacks a portion of them. That table is the source of V, J and clone size, and D and trimming were worked out from the DNA. The data contain approximately 130,000 clones, around three quarters of them singletons. There are 13 residues in the CDR3. V lost 5 bases to trimming and J lost 4 bases; unmatched junction nucleotides: 2. This chain links TRBV12-3 or TRBV12-4 with TRBJ1-2; 9 bases fit TRBD1. This receptor was taken from a human donor in a cohort sampled during active COVID-19. Sequenced input: peripheral blood. The CDR3 nucleotides are TGTGCCAGCAGTCCGGGACAGGGCTATGGCTACACCTTC. Its protein is CASSPGQGYGYTF.